The following is a T cell receptor beta chain sequence with its context. In the source study's methods: How many nucleated cells were present was estimated from reference gene primer amplification. Some clones are missing from TCRdb's copy, which holds only in-frame ones; the method was immunoSEQ multiplex PCR. V and J calls and clone size come straight from that table; D and trimming were deduced from the DNA. Of around 20,000 clones detected, approximately 91% appear once; the ten largest clones hold 9.8%. This record comes from a study of blood T cell repertoires in COVID-19. Study at large: Samples taken during acute and convalescent COVID-19 were collected in the United States, Italy and Spain. T cells, B-cell-depleted T cells, or PBMCs provided the cDNA or gDNA that served as material.

CDR1 is KGHSH, CDR2 LQKENI, per germline. The CDR3 runs 15 residues. V was pared by 4 bases and J by 2 bases, with 5 bases of the junction left unmatched. This receptor was identified in a man between 35 and 55 years old with active COVID-19. The chain joins TRBV18 to TRBJ1-2; TRBD1 aligns across 9 bases. The sequenced material came from peripheral blood. The CDR3 protein is CASSRPGQGNYGYTF. The DNA for the CDR3 is TGTGCCAGCTCACGCCCGGGACAGGGAAACTATGGCTACACCTTC.